The present entry profiles one T cell receptor (beta chain) with its context. These data come from a study of response to subunit inactivated influenza vaccine. TCRdb independently ran MiXCR on the RT-PCR reads; one entry per CDR3 protein. The sample holds approximately 700,000 distinct CDR3 sequences, 14% seen once. V was clipped by 11 bases and J by 3 bases; unmatched bases: 13. Germline V gene sequence: CDR1 ENHRY, CDR2 SYGVKD. The CDR3 runs 16 residues. The sequenced sample was PBMCs from blood, obtained less than 15 days before vaccination. The V and J genes are TRBV10-3 and TRBJ2-1; 10 nucleotides agree with TRBD2. This TCR was recovered from a man aged 45-65 years who received an inactivated influenza vaccine. DNA of the CDR3: TGTGCCTCGAGTCGAAAAGCGGGGGGGGGCTACAATGAGCAGTTCTTC. Amino acids: CASSRKAGGGYNEQFF.